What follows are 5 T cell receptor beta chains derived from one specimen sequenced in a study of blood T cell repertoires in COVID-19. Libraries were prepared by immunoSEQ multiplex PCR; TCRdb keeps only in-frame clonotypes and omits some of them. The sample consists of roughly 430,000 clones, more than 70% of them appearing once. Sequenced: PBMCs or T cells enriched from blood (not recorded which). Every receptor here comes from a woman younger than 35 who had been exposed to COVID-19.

The CDR3 is CATSTSGGPLQETQYF. The CDR3 coding sequence is TGTGCCACCAGTACTAGCGGGGGGCCCCTACAAGAGACCCAGTACTTC. The V and J genes are TRBV24-1 and TRBJ2-5; 12 positions agree with TRBD2. The V segment lost 6 bases and the J segment 2 bases; nucleotides outside the gene matches: 6. The CDR3 sequence is 16 residues long. Germline assignment: CDR1 KGHDR and CDR2 SFDVKD.

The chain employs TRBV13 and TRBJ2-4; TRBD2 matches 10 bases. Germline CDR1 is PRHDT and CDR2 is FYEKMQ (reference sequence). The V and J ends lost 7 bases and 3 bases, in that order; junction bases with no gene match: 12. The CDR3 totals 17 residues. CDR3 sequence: CASTSPSGLASKNIQYF. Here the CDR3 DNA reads TGTGCCAGCACCTCCCCTTCGGGACTAGCGAGCAAAAACATTCAGTACTTC.

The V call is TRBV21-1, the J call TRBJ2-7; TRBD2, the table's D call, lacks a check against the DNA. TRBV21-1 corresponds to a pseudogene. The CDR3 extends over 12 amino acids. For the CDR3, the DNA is TGTGCCAGCAGATCTACCCGCTACGAGCAGTACTTC. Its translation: CASRSTRYEQYF.

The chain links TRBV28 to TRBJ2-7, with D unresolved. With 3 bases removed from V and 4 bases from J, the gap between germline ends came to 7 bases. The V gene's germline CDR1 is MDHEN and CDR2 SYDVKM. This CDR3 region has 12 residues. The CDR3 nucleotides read TGTGCCAGCAGTTTGAGCAAATACGAGCAGTACTTC. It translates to CASSLSKYEQYF.

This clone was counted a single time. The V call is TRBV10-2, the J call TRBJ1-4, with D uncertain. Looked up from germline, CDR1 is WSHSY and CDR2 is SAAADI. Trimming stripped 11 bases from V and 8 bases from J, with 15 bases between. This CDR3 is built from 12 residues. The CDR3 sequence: CAASKAGEKLFF. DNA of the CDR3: TGCGCCGCTAGCAAGGCTGGCGAAAAACTGTTTTTT.